The present T cell receptor beta chain was sequenced within a study of identical twins. TCRdb re-analysed the 5' RACE reads in MiXCR, keeping a single row per CDR3 protein. There are around 200,000 distinct CDR3 sequences in the sample; over 8% occur only once, and 5% to 6% lies in the top ten. This clonotype was detected a few times. The CDR3 has 14 amino acids. V dropped 7 bases and J dropped 0 bases, with 12 bases sitting between them. Germline CDR1 LGHNT, CDR2 FRNRAP. V and J are TRBV12-5 and TRBJ2-5, with D possibly matching TRBD1 (5 bases). The sequencing input was memory (CD45RO+) T cells sorted from blood. This receptor was taken from a woman younger than 30 in good health. The CDR3 here is CASALGAYQETQYF. Written as DNA, the CDR3 is TGTGCTAGTGCCCTTGGGGCATACCAAGAGACCCAGTACTTC.